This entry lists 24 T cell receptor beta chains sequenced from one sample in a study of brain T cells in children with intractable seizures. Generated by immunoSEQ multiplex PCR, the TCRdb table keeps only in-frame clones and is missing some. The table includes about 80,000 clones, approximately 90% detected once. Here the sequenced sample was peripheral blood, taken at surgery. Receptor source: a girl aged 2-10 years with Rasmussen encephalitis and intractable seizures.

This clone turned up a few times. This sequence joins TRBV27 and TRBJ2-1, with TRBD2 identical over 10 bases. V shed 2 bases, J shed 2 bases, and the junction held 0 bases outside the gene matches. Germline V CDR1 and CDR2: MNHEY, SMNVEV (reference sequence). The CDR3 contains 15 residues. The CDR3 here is CASSLGTSAYNEQFF. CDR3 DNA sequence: TGTGCCAGCAGTTTAGGGACTAGCGCCTACAATGAGCAGTTCTTC.

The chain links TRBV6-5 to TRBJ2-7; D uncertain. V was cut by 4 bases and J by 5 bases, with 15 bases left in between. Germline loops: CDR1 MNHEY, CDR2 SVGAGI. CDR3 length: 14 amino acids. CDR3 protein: CASSSLAPPHEQYF. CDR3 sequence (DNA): TGTGCCAGCAGTTCCCTTGCTCCACCGCACGAGCAGTACTTC.

In DNA form, the CDR3 reads TGTGCCAGTAGCACAGGGGGTCTGAGGAGAGAGACCCAGTACTTC. Translating gives CASSTGGLRRETQYF. V gene TRBV19 combines with J gene TRBJ2-5; TRBD1 matches at 8 bases. Germline trimming cut 6 bases from V and 4 bases from J; bases unmatched to any gene: 10. The CDR3 is made up of 15 amino acids. Germline assignment: CDR1 LNHDA and CDR2 SQIVND (reference sequence).

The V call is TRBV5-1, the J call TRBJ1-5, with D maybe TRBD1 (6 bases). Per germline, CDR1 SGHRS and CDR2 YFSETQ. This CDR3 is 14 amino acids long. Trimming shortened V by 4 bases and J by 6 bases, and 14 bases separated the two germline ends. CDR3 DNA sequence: TGCGCCAGCAGCCCGGAGGGGGGCCTTCAGCCCCAGCATTTT. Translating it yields CASSPEGGLQPQHF.

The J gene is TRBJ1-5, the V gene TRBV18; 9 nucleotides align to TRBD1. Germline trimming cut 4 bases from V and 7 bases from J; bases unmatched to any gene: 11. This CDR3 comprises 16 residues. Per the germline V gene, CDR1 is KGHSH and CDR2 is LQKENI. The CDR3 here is CASSLRQGVDGQPQHF. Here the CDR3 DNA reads TGTGCCAGCTCACTTCGACAGGGGGTCGATGGGCAGCCCCAGCATTTT. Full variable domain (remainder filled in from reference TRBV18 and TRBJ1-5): NAGVMQNPRHLVRRRGQEARLRCSPMKGHSHVYWYRQLPEEGLKFMVYLQKENIIDESGMPKERFSAEFPKEGPSILRIQQVVRGDSAAYFCASSLRQGVDGQPQHFGDGTRLSIL.

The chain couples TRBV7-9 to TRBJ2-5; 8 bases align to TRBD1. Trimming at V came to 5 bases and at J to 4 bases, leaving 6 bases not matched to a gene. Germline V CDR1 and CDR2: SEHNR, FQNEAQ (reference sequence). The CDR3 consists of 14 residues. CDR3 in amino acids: CASSPSGTGETQYF. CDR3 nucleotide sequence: TGTGCCAGCAGCCCCTCCGGGACAGGAGAGACCCAGTACTTC.

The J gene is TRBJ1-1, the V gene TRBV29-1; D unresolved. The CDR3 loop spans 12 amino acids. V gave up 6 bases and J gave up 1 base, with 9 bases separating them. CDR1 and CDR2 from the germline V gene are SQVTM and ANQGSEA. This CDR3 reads CSVAATNTEAFF. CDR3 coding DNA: TGCAGCGTCGCGGCCACGAACACTGAAGCTTTCTTT.

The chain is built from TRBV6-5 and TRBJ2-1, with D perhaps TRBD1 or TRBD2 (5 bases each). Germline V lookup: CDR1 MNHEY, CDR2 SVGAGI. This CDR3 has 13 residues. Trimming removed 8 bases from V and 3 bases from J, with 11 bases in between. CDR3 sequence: CASWQRGYNEQFF. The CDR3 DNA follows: TGTGCCAGCTGGCAGAGGGGCTACAATGAGCAGTTCTTC.

The CDR3 loop reads CASSPPWGGSKDTQYF. The CDR3 region has the DNA TGTGCCAGCTCACCACCGTGGGGGGGGTCGAAAGATACGCAGTATTTT. This sequence joins TRBV18 and TRBJ2-3, with 7 nucleotides matching TRBD2. The V gene end was trimmed by 0 bases and the J gene end by 5 bases; junction bases not matched to a gene: 8. Germline V lookup: CDR1 KGHSH, CDR2 LQKENI. There are 16 residues in the CDR3.

CDR3 region: CASSEGQVYEQYF. CDR3 nucleotide sequence: TGTGCCAGCAGTGAAGGGCAGGTCTACGAGCAGTACTTC. V is TRBV2 and J is TRBJ2-7, with unresolved D. Germline V gene data show CDR1 as SNHLY and CDR2 as FYNNEI. Trimming took 1 base from V and 3 from J, leaving 7 bases between them. This CDR3 has 13 residues.

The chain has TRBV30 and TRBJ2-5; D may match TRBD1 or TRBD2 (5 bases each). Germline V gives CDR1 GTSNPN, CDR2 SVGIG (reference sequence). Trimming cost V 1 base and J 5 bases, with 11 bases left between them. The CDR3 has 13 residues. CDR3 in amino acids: CAWSDLGVETQYF. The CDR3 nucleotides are TGTGCCTGGAGTGACTTGGGGGTGGAGACCCAGTACTTC.

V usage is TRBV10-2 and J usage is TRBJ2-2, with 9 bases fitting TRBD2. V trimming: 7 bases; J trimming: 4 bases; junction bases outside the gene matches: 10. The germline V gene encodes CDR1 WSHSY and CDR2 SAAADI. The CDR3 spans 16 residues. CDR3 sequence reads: CASTMAGGPVTGELFF. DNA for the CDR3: TGCGCCAGCACTATGGCGGGGGGGCCGGTCACCGGGGAGCTGTTTTTT.

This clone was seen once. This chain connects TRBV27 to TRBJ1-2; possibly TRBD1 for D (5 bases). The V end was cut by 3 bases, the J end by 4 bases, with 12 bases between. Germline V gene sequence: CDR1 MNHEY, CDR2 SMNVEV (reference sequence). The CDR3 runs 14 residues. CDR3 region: CASSFIQGGYGYTF. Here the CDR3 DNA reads TGTGCCAGCAGTTTCATTCAGGGTGGCTATGGCTACACCTTC.

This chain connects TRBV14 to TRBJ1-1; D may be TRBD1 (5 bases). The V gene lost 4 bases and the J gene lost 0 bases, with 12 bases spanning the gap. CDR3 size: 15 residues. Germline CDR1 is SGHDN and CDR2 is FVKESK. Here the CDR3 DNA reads TGTGCCAGCAGCCCTCATAAACAGGTGAACACTGAAGCTTTCTTT. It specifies CASSPHKQVNTEAFF.

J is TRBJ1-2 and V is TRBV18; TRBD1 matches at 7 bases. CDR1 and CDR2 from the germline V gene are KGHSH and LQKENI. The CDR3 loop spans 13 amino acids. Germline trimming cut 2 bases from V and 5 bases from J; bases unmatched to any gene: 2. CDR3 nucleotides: TGTGCCAGCTCACCAGGGACAGATTATGGCTACACCTTC. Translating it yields CASSPGTDYGYTF.

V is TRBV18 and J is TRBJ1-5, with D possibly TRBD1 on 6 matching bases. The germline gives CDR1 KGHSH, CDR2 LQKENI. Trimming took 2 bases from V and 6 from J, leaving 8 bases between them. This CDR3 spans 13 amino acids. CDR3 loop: CASSPGRGQPQHF. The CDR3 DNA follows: TGTGCCAGCTCACCAGGCAGGGGTCAGCCCCAGCATTTT.

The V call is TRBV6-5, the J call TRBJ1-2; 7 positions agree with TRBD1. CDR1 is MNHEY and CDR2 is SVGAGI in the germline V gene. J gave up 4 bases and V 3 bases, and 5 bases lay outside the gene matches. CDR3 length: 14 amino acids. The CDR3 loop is CASSYDRAPYGYTF. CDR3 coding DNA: TGTGCCAGCAGTTATGACAGGGCCCCCTATGGCTACACCTTC.

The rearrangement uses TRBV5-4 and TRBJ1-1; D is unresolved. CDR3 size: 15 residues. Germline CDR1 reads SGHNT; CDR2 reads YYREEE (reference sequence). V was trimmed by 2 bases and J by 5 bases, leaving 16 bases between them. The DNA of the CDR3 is TGTGCCAGCAGCTTATGGGGTGAGGCTGGGACTGAAGCTTTCTTT. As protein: CASSLWGEAGTEAFF.

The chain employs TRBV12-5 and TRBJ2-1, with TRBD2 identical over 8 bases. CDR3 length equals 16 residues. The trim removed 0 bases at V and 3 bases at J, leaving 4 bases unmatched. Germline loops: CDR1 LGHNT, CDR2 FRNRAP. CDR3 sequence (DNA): TGTGCTAGTGGTTTGGTTCTTAGCGGGAACTACAATGAGCAGTTCTTC. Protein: CASGLVLSGNYNEQFF.

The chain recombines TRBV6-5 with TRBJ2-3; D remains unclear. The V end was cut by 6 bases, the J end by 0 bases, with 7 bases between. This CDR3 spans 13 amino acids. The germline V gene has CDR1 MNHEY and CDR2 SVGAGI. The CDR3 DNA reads TGTGCCAGCAGCCTGATAAGCACAGATACGCAGTATTTT. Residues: CASSLISTDTQYF.

The CDR3 coding sequence is TGTGCCAGCAGAGACGGGGGCCGAACCTCCTACAATGAGCAGTTCTTC. Encoded protein: CASRDGGRTSYNEQFF. This chain uses TRBV13 with TRBJ2-1; the D call may be TRBD1 or TRBD2 (6 bases each). The V gene's germline CDR1 is PRHDT and CDR2 FYEKMQ (reference sequence). The CDR3 contains 16 residues. V was pared by 6 bases and J by 0 bases, with 15 bases between.

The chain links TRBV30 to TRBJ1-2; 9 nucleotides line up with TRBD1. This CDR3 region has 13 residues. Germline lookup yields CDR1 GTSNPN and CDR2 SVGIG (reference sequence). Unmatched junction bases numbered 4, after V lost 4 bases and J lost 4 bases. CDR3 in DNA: TGTGCCTGGACCGGGACAGGGAGCTATGGCTACACCTTC. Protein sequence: CAWTGTGSYGYTF. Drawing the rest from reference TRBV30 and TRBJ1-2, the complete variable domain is SQTIHQWPATLVQPVGSPLSLECTVEGTSNPNLYWYRQAAGRGLQLLFYSVGIGQISSEVPQNLSASRPQDRQFILSSKKLLLSDSGFYLCAWTGTGSYGYTFGSGTRLTVV.

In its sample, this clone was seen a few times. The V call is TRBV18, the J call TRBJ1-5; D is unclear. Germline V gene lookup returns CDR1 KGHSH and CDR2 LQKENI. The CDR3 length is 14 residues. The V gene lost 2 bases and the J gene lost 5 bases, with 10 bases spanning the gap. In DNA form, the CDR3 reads TGTGCCAGCTCACCAGGGCCAGGAGATCAGCCCCAGCATTTT. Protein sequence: CASSPGPGDQPQHF.

CDR3 DNA: TGTGCCAGCAGTCCCTACTTGTTCTATGGCTACACCTTC. Translating gives CASSPYLFYGYTF. The chain uses TRBV27 and TRBJ1-2; D remains unclear. CDR1 is MNHEY and CDR2 is SMNVEV in the germline V gene (reference sequence). The CDR3 is 13 amino acids. Trimming stripped 5 bases from V and 4 bases from J, with 11 bases between.